The present T cell receptor beta chain was sequenced within a study of T-cell reconstitution after alpha-beta-depleted transplantation in children. The CDR3 loop spans 14 amino acids. Germline assignment: CDR1 DFQATT and CDR2 SNEGSKA (reference sequence). V lost 6 bases and J 2 bases, leaving 13 bases between the germline ends. Only a few counts were recorded for this clonotype. The library targeted TCRbeta and was prepared with unique molecular identifiers. Using its own MiXCR run on the PCR reads, TCRdb lists one record per CDR3 protein. The table has nearly 400,000 distinct CDR3 sequences, around 21% seen once; the top ten hold around 3.9%.

Sequenced here: PBMCs from the stem cell graft donor, sampled from the stem cell graft. This clonotype was obtained from a human donor who donated a stem cell graft to a child with acute myeloid leukemia. This chain joins TRBV20-1 and TRBJ2-2; possible D gene TRBD2, 5 bases. The CDR3 is CSAPKRANTGELFF. The CDR3 DNA reads TGCAGTGCACCCAAGAGGGCAAACACCGGGGAGCTGTTTTTT.